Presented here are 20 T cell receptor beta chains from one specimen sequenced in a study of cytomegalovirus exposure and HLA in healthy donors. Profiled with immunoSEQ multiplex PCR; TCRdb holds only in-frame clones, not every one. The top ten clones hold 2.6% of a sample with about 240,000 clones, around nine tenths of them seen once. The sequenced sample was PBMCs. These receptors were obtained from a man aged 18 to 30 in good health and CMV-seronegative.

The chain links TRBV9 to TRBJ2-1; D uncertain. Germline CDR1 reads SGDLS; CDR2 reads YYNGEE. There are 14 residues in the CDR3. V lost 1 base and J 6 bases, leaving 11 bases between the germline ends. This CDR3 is CASSVNHPSNEQFF. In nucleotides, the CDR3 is TGTGCCAGCAGCGTAAACCATCCCAGCAATGAGCAGTTCTTC.

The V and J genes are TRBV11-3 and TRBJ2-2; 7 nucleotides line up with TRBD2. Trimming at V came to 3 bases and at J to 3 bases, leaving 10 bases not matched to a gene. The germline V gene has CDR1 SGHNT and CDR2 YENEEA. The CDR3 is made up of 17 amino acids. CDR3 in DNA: TGTGCCAGCAGCTTCTCTGGTTTGCGGGGGTACACCGGGGAGCTGTTTTTT. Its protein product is CASSFSGLRGYTGELFF.

In nucleotides, the CDR3 is TGTGCCAGCAGGGGGCCGGGACAGAGAGCCTACGAGCAGTACTTC. It yields the protein CASRGPGQRAYEQYF. The chain couples TRBV28 to TRBJ2-7; 7 bases fit TRBD1. The V and J ends lost 6 bases and 2 bases, in that order; junction bases with no gene match: 10. CDR3 size: 15 residues. Germline CDR1 and CDR2: MDHEN and SYDVKM.

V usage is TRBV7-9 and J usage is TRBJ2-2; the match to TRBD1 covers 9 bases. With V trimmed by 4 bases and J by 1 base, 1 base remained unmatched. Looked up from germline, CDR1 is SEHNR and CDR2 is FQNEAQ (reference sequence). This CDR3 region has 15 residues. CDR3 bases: TGTGCCAGCAGCTGGGGACAGGGGAACACCGGGGAGCTGTTTTTT. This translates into CASSWGQGNTGELFF.

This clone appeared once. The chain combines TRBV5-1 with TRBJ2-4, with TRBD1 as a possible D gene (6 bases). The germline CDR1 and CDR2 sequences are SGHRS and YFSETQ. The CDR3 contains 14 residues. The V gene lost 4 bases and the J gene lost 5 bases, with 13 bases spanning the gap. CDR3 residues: CASSGTGSQNIQYF. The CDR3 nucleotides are TGCGCCAGCAGCGGAACAGGGAGCCAAAACATTCAGTACTTC.

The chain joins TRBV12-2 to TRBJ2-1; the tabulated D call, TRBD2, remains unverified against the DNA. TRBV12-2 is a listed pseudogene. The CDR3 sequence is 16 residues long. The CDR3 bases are TGTGCAAGTCGCCCCCCCGGAGGGTGGGCTGGTAATGAGCAGTTCTTC. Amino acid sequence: CASRPPGGWAGNEQFF.

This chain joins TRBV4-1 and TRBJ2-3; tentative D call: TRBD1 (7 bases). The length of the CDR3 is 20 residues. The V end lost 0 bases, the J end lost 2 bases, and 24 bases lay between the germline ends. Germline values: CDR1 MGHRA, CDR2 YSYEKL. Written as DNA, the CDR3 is TGCGCCAGCAGCCAAGATAGGAGGGGCGGGACAGTGAAATTCACAGATACGCAGTATTTT. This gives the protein CASSQDRRGGTVKFTDTQYF.

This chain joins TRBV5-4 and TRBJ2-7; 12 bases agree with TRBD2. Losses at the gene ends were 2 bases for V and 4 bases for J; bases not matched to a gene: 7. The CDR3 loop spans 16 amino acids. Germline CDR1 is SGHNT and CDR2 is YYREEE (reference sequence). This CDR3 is CASSLSPTSGRYEQYF. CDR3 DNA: TGTGCCAGCAGCTTAAGCCCCACTAGCGGGAGGTACGAGCAGTACTTC.

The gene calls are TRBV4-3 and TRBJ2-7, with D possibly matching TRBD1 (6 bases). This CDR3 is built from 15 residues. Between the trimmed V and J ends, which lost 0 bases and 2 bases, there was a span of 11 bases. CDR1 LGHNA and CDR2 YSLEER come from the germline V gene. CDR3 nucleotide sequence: TGCGCCAGCAGCCAAGATCGGGACACTACCTACGAGCAGTACTTC. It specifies CASSQDRDTTYEQYF.

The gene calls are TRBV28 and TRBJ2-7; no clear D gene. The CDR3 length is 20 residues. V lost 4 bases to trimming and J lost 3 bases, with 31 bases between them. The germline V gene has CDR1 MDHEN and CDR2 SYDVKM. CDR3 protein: CASSSKNYPPAAIPHYEQYF. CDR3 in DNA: TGTGCCAGCAGTTCGAAAAACTATCCCCCGGCGGCTATTCCGCACTACGAGCAGTACTTC.

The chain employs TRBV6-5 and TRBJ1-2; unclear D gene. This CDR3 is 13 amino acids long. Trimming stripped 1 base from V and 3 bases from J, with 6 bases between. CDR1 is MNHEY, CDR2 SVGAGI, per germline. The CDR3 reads CASSYLQDYGYTF. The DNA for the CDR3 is TGTGCCAGCAGTTACTTGCAGGACTATGGCTACACCTTC.

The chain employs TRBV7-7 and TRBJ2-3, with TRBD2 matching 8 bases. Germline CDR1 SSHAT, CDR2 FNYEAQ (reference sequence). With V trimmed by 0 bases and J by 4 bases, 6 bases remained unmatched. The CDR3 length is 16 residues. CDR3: CASSLALAGGADTQYF. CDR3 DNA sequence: TGTGCCAGCAGCTTAGCCCTGGCGGGAGGCGCAGATACGCAGTATTTT.

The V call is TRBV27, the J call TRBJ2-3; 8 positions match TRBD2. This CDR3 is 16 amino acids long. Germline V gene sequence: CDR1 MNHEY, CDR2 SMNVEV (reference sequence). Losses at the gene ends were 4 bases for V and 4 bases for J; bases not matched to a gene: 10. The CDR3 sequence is CASSWGDYGGADTQYF. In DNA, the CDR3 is TGTGCCAGCAGTTGGGGTGATTACGGGGGGGCAGATACGCAGTATTTT.

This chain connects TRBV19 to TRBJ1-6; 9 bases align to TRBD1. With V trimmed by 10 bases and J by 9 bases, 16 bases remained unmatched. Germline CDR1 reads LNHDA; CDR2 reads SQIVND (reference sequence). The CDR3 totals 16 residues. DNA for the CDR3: TGTGCCACGTCTACAGGGGGCGATCTTTTAGGTTCACCCCTCCACTTT. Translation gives CATSTGGDLLGSPLHF.

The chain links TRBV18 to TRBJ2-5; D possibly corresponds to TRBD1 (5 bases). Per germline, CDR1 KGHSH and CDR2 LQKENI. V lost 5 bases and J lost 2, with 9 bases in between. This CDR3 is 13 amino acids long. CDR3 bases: TGTGCCAGCTCAGGGGCCGAACAAGAGACCCAGTACTTC. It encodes CASSGAEQETQYF.

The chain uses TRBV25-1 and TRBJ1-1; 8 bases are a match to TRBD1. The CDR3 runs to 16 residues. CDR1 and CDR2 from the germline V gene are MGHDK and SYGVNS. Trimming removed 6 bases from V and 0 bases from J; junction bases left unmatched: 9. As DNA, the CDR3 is TGTGCCAGCAGAGTGGCAGGGGGCGGGGTGAACACTGAAGCTTTCTTT. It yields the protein CASRVAGGGVNTEAFF. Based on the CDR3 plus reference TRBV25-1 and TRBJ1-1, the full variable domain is EADIYQTPRYLVIGTGKKITLECSQTMGHDKMYWYQQDPGMELHLIHYSYGVNSTEKGDLSSESTVSRIRTEHFPLTLESARPSHTSQYLCASRVAGGGVNTEAFFGQGTRLTVV.

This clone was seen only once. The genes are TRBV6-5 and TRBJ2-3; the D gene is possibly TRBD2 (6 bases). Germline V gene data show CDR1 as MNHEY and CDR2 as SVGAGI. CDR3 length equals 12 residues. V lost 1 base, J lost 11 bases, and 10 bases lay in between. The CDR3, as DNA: TGTGCCAGCAGTTACTACGGGGGTAGGCAGTATTTT. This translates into CASSYYGGRQYF.

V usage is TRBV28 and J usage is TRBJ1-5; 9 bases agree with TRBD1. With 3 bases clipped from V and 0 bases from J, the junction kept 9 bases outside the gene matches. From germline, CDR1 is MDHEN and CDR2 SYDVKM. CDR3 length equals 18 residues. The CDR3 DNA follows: TGTGCCAGCAGTTTGGGTACCGGGACAGGGTATAGCAATCAGCCCCAGCATTTT. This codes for CASSLGTGTGYSNQPQHF.

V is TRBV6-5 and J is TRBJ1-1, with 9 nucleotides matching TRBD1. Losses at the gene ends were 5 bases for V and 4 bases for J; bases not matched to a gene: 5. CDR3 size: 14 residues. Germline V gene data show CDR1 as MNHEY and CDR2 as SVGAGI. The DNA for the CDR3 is TGTGCCAGCAGTCAGGGACAGGGTGGCACTGAAGCTTTCTTT. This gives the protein CASSQGQGGTEAFF.

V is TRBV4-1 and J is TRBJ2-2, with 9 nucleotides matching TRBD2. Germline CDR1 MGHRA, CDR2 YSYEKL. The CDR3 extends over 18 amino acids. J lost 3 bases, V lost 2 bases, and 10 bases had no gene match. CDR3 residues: CASSQFTSSGDYTGELFF. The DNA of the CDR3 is TGCGCCAGCAGCCAATTTACCTCTAGCGGGGACTACACCGGGGAGCTGTTTTTT.